These 19 T cell receptor beta chains were sequenced from one sample in a study of blood T cell repertoires in COVID-19. Libraries were prepared by immunoSEQ multiplex PCR; TCRdb keeps only in-frame clonotypes and omits some of them. Here the sample spans more than 300,000 clones, about 90% being singletons. Sequenced: peripheral blood. The receptors were gathered from a woman aged 18 to 35 who had recovered from COVID-19.

CDR3 sequence reads: CASSPRDRNYNEQFF. For the CDR3, the DNA is TGTGCCAGTAGTCCCCGGGACAGGAACTACAATGAGCAGTTCTTC. The J gene is TRBJ2-1, the V gene TRBV19; TRBD1 matches 8 bases. Germline V CDR1 and CDR2: LNHDA, SQIVND (reference sequence). CDR3 length: 15 residues. V gave up 5 bases and J gave up 3 bases; unmatched junction bases: 6.

The rearrangement uses TRBV25-1 and TRBJ1-1; D unresolved. Per germline, CDR1 MGHDK and CDR2 SYGVNS. The V and J ends lost 6 bases and 12 bases respectively, with 14 bases between them. The CDR3 loop spans 11 amino acids. The CDR3 nucleotides are TGTGCCAGCAGCTTAACGACGGGAACTTTCTTT. Its translation: CASSLTTGTFF.

This clone was seen more than once but under ten times. The V and J genes are TRBV4-1 and TRBJ2-7; D gene unclear. Germline CDR1 and CDR2: MGHRA and YSYEKL. V lost 0 bases to trimming and J lost 3 bases, with 12 bases between them. The CDR3 is made up of 15 amino acids. In DNA form, the CDR3 reads TGCGCCAGCAGCCAAGATTACTCCCCCGGCTACGAGCAGTACGTC. Translating gives CASSQDYSPGYEQYV.

The J gene is TRBJ2-5, the V gene TRBV29-1, with TRBD1 as a possible D gene (5 bases). Trimming shortened V by 4 bases and J by 2 bases, and 11 bases separated the two germline ends. The V gene's germline CDR1 is SQVTM and CDR2 ANQGSEA. The CDR3 sequence is 13 residues long. The CDR3 nucleotides read TGCAGCGTTGTTGGCTGGACACAAGAGACCCAGTACTTC. The encoded protein is CSVVGWTQETQYF.

The rearrangement links TRBV4-1 to TRBJ2-1; TRBD1 matches 9 bases. The V gene's germline CDR1 is MGHRA and CDR2 YSYEKL. The CDR3 length is 16 residues. The V segment lost 4 bases and the J segment 2 bases; nucleotides outside the gene matches: 6. CDR3 DNA: TGCGCCAGCAGCCTAAGACAGGGGGGGACCTACAATGAGCAGTTCTTC. It is translated as CASSLRQGGTYNEQFF.

V is TRBV21-1 and J is TRBJ2-7; the DNA was not used to check the table's D call, TRBD1. TRBV21-1 is deemed a pseudogene. The CDR3 covers 16 residues. This CDR3 reads CASSTRGTVRSYEQYV. The DNA of the CDR3 is TGTGCCAGCAGCACGAGAGGGACAGTCCGATCCTACGAGCAGTACGTC.

The V gene is TRBV6-5, the J gene TRBJ2-1; 10 nucleotides align to TRBD2. The trim removed 6 bases at V and 6 bases at J, leaving 8 bases unmatched. The CDR3 has 15 residues. Per germline, CDR1 MNHEY and CDR2 SVGAGI. For the CDR3, the DNA is TGTGCCAGCAGAAAATCCGGGACTAGCGTCAATGAGCAGTTCTTC. Residues: CASRKSGTSVNEQFF.

This clone was counted once. The chain employs TRBV7-2 and TRBJ2-3, with unresolved D. The ends were cut back, 4 bases at V and 6 bases at J, with 5 bases in the middle. The germline CDR1 and CDR2 sequences are SGHTA and FQGNSA. The CDR3 is 11 amino acids. CDR3 loop: CASSSADTQYF. The CDR3 DNA follows: TGTGCCAGCAGCTCCGCGGATACGCAGTATTTT.

The chain uses TRBV30 and TRBJ2-5; 7 bases line up with TRBD2. V was pared by 8 bases and J by 9 bases, with 9 bases of the junction left unmatched. Germline V gene lookup returns CDR1 GTSNPN and CDR2 SVGIG (reference sequence). The CDR3 is 11 amino acids. The DNA of the CDR3 is TGTGCCCAGGCGGGTCGGGGGGCCCAGTACTTC. It codes for CAQAGRGAQYF.

The CDR3 nucleotides are TGCGCCAGCAGCCCCCCGACTGGACAGGGCACAGATACGCAGTATTTT. The encoded protein is CASSPPTGQGTDTQYF. The chain carries TRBV5-1 and TRBJ2-3; 7 bases are shared with TRBD1. This CDR3 comprises 16 residues. Per germline, CDR1 SGHRS and CDR2 YFSETQ. V lost 4 bases, J lost 1 base, and 9 bases stayed unmatched.

This rearrangement joins TRBV27 to TRBJ1-2; D gene unclear. Germline V gene data show CDR1 as MNHEY and CDR2 as SMNVEV (reference sequence). The CDR3 is 12 amino acids. The ends were cut back, 4 bases at V and 6 bases at J, with 9 bases in the middle. The CDR3 nucleotides are TGTGCCAGCAGTTCGCCAGTGAATGGCTACACCTTC. Translating gives CASSSPVNGYTF.

The gene calls are TRBV29-1 and TRBJ2-1, with 7 positions matching TRBD2. V was clipped by 8 bases and J by 9 bases; unmatched bases: 19. CDR3 length equals 15 residues. Germline V lookup: CDR1 SQVTM, CDR2 ANQGSEA. For the CDR3, the DNA is TGCAGCCACCTCAGTGGCGGGAGTCTTGGGGGTGAGCAGTTCTTC. It is translated as CSHLSGGSLGGEQFF.

V is TRBV5-1 and J is TRBJ2-4, with TRBD2 identical over 9 bases. The length of the CDR3 is 18 residues. Trimming at V came to 0 bases and at J to 5 bases, leaving 12 bases not matched to a gene. Germline V gene data show CDR1 as SGHRS and CDR2 as YFSETQ. The chain's CDR3 is CASSLASSGKGFENIQYF. Here the CDR3 DNA reads TGCGCCAGCAGCTTGGCCTCTAGCGGGAAGGGTTTTGAAAACATTCAGTACTTC.

V is TRBV7-2 and J is TRBJ1-2, with 9 bases aligning to TRBD1. This CDR3 region has 18 residues. With 5 bases clipped from V and 0 bases from J, the junction kept 13 bases outside the gene matches. The germline V gene has CDR1 SGHTA and CDR2 FQGNSA. CDR3 protein: CASSPRRTGALANYGYTF. The CDR3 DNA follows: TGTGCCAGCAGCCCGCGACGGACAGGGGCACTAGCTAACTATGGCTACACCTTC.

The V call is TRBV29-1, the J call TRBJ1-1; 7 bases fit TRBD1. Trimming took 3 bases from V and 3 from J; bases not matched to a gene: 4. Per germline, CDR1 SQVTM and CDR2 ANQGSEA. This CDR3 comprises 13 residues. For the CDR3, the DNA is TGCAGCGTTGAGGCAGACAGGGACACTGAAGCTTTCTTT. Encoded protein: CSVEADRDTEAFF.

The rearrangement joins TRBV11-3 to TRBJ2-2; 7 bases are shared with TRBD1. Unmatched junction bases numbered 6, after V lost 4 bases and J lost 7 bases. CDR3 length: 14 amino acids. Germline V gene data show CDR1 as SGHNT and CDR2 as YENEEA. The CDR3 nucleotides read TGTGCCAGCAGCTCACAGGGGTATAGCGGGGAGCTGTTTTTT. Its protein is CASSSQGYSGELFF.

V and J are TRBV27 and TRBJ1-6, with TRBD1 matching over 7 bases. Germline lookup yields CDR1 MNHEY and CDR2 SMNVEV (reference sequence). J gave up 6 bases and V 2 bases, and 7 bases lay outside the gene matches. CDR3 length: 16 amino acids. This chain's CDR3 is CASSLVVGQVNSPLHF. CDR3 in DNA: TGTGCCAGCAGTTTAGTGGTTGGACAGGTTAATTCACCCCTCCACTTT.

The chain combines TRBV19 with TRBJ2-3; a possible D gene is TRBD1 (5 bases). V was shortened by 6 bases and J by 1 base, with 11 bases between the two germline ends. This CDR3 is 14 amino acids long. Germline assignment: CDR1 LNHDA and CDR2 SQIVND (reference sequence). The CDR3 region has the DNA TGTGCCAGTAGCACCAGGGCAGGCACAGATACGCAGTATTTT. It yields the protein CASSTRAGTDTQYF.

V and J are TRBV6-5 and TRBJ1-3; D ambiguous. V gave up 10 bases and J gave up 2 bases, with 12 bases separating them. CDR3 length: 13 amino acids. CDR1 is MNHEY and CDR2 is SVGAGI in the germline V gene. CDR3 amino acids: CATRGGAGNTIYF. In nucleotides, the CDR3 is TGTGCCACACGGGGAGGAGCTGGAAACACCATATATTTT.